What follows is one T cell receptor (beta chain) and its context. CDR1 is SGHRS, CDR2 YFSETQ, per germline. The CDR3 sequence is 14 residues long. Trimming shortened V by 0 bases and J by 10 bases, and 13 bases separated the two germline ends. This specimen comes from a study of T cell responses to AZD1222 COVID-19 vaccine. Profiled with immunoSEQ multiplex PCR; TCRdb holds only in-frame clones, not every one. The table lists tens of thousands of clones, 70% to 90% of them singletons. The sample here was peripheral blood, taken 28 days after the second AZD1222 dose. This sequence was found in an adult who received the AZD1222 COVID-19 vaccine. The chain links TRBV5-1 to TRBJ1-4, with unresolved D. The chain's CDR3 is CASSLDPGSLKLFF. Here the CDR3 DNA reads TGCGCCAGCAGCTTGGACCCCGGGTCCTTAAAACTGTTTTTT.